The source of this T cell receptor beta chain is a study of shared clonotypes between healthy human individuals. TCRdb's table, derived via immunoSEQ multiplex PCR, lists solely in-frame clones and lacks some. Seen here are a few million clones, about 92% observed once, and the top ten hold under 0.15%. The CDR3 has 15 residues. Germline V gives CDR1 SGHTA, CDR2 FQGNSA. V was pared by 5 bases and J by 3 bases, with 6 bases of the junction left unmatched. A single count supports this clone. This TCR was recovered from a man younger than 35 in good health. Material for sequencing was naive CD4+ T cells sorted from blood. Regarding subset: CD45RA+ positively selected. The rearrangement uses TRBV7-2 and TRBJ2-7; TRBD2 matches 11 bases. CDR3 amino acids: CASSPGLADHYEQYF. The CDR3 DNA is TGTGCCAGCAGCCCGGGACTAGCGGATCACTACGAGCAGTACTTC.